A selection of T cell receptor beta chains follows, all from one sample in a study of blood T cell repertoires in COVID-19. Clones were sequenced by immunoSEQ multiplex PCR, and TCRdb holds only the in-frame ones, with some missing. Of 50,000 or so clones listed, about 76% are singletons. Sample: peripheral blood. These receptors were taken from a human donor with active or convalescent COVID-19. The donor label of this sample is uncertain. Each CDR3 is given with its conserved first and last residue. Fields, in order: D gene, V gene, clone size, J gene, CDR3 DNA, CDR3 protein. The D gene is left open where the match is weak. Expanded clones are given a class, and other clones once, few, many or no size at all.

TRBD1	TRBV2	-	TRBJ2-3	TGTGCCAGCAGTACAGGGGATGGAACAGATACGCAGTATTTT	CASSTGDGTDTQYF
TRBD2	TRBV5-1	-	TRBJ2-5	TGCGCCAGCAGCCAGAGCGGGAGTGGCGAGACCCAGTACTTC	CASSQSGSGETQYF
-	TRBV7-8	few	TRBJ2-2	TGTGCCAGCCCAGGACGGGAATCGAACACCGGGGAGCTGTTTTTT	CASPGRESNTGELFF
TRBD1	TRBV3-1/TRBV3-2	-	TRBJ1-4	TGTGCCAGCAGCCAAGAACAGGGGCGATTAACAACTAATGAAAAACTGTTTTTT	CASSQEQGRLTTNEKLFF
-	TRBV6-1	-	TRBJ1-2	TGTGCCAGCAGTGAAGTTTGGGCGAACAGTTATGGCTACACCTTC	CASSEVWANSYGYTF
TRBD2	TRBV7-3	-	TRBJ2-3	TGTGCCAGTGGGGAGGGGCGACTAGCGGGAGATACGCAGTATTTT	CASGEGRLAGDTQYF
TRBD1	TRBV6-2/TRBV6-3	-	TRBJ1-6	TGTGCCAGCAGTTATGGGGGACAGGGAGGCTCACCCCTCCACTTT	CASSYGGQGGSPLHF
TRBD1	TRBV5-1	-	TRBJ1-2	TGCGCCAGCAGCTCCAATCCCGGGGGACAGGGTTCCTATGGCTACACCTTC	CASSSNPGGQGSYGYTF
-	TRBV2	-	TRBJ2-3	TGTGCCAGCAACGCGGGAACCACAGATACGCAGTATTTT	CASNAGTTDTQYF
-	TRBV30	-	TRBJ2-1	TGTGCCTGGAACAGGGAGGGGAATGAGCAGTTCTTC	CAWNREGNEQFF
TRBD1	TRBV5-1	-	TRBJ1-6	TGCGCCAGCAGCTTCGGACAGGATAATTCACCCCTCCACTTT	CASSFGQDNSPLHF
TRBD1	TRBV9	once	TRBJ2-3	TGTGCCAGCAGCTTAGGACAGGGGGGCACAGATACGCAGTATTTT	CASSLGQGGTDTQYF
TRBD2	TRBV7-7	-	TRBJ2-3	TGTGCCAGCAGCTTAGGGACTAGCGGGGGAACAGATACGCAGTATTTT	CASSLGTSGGTDTQYF
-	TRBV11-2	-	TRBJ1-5	TGTGCCAGCAGTCAGGGCAATCAGCCCCAGCATTTT	CASSQGNQPQHF
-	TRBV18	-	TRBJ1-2	TGTGCCAGCTCACCTGAGGAGGGCTACACCTTC	CASSPEEGYTF
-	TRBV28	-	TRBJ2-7	TGTGCCAGCACGGCCCATGAGGGAGCGGGCTACGAGCAGTACTTC	CASTAHEGAGYEQYF
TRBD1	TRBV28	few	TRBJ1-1	TGTGCCAGCAGTACACGGACAGGGGGCTATGTAAACACTGAAGCTTTCTTT	CASSTRTGGYVNTEAFF
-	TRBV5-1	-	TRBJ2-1	TGCGCCAGCAGCTTGTTTAGGTCGGCTAGCCAAAACAATGAGCAGTTCTTC	CASSLFRSASQNNEQFF
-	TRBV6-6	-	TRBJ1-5	TGTGCCAGCAGTTTGGGGGAGGCTAATCAGCCCCAGCATTTT	CASSLGEANQPQHF
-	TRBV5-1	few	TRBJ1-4	TGCGCCAGCAGCTTAACAGTTACTAATGAAAAACTGTTTTTT	CASSLTVTNEKLFF
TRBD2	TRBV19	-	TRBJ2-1	TGTGCCAGTAGTAGTTCGGGAGGGAGGAAGAATGAGCAGTTCTTC	CASSSSGGRKNEQFF
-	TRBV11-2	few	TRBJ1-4	TGTGCCAGCAGTTTAGCCCCTTTTGAAAAACTGTTTTTT	CASSLAPFEKLFF
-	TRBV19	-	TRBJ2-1	TGTGCCAGTAGTATAATAGGCAGGGAGGATGAGCAGTTCTTC	CASSIIGREDEQFF
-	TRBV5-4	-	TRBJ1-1	TGTGCCAGCAGCTTGGAGTACGGTGAAGCTTTCTTT	CASSLEYGEAFF
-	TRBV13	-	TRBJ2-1	TGTGCCAGCAGCTTACGTGTCGGGAGTGGAATTTACAATGAGCAGTTCTTC	CASSLRVGSGIYNEQFF
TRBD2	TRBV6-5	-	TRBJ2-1	TGTGCCACCCACCCCGGGACTAGCGGGTGGGATGAGCAGTTCTTC	CATHPGTSGWDEQFF
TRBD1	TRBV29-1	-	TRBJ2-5	TGCAGCGTCCTCGACAGGGAAGAGACCCAGTACTTC	CSVLDREETQYF
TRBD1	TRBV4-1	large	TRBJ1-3	TGCGCCAGCAGCCAAGAGGGCCCCGGGACAGGGGGCTCTGGAAACACCATATATTTT	CASSQEGPGTGGSGNTIYF
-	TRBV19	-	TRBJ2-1	TGTGCCAGTAGTATGTATCAGGGCAATGAGCAGTTCTTC	CASSMYQGNEQFF
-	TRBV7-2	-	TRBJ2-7	TGTGCCAGCAGCTTAGTGCAGGACACGCCAGTGTACGAGCAGTACTTC	CASSLVQDTPVYEQYF
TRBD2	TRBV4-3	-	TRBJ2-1	TGCGCCAGCAGCCAAGATTCTAGCGGGAACTACAATGAGCAGTTCTTC	CASSQDSSGNYNEQFF
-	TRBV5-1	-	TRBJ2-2	TGCGCCAGCAGCTTGGCGTTTGACCCGGGGATCGGGGAGCTGTTTTTT	CASSLAFDPGIGELFF
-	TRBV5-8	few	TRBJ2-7	TGTGCCAGCAGCTGGGCCCCCTACGAGCAGTACTTC	CASSWAPYEQYF
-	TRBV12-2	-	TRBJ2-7	TGTGCAAGTCGCTTAGAATTAGAGAACCTAGCGTATCGGATATCGGCCTACGAGCAGTACTTC	CASRLELENLAYRISAYEQYF
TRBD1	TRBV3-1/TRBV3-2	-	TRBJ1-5	TGTGCCAGCAGCCAAGCTGGACAGGCCCATCAGCCCCAGCATTTT	CASSQAGQAHQPQHF
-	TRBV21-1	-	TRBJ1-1	TGTGCCAGCAGCCCCCGGGACAGGGTTCAGGACACTGAAGCTTTCTTT	CASSPRDRVQDTEAFF
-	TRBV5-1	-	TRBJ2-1	TGCGCCAGCAGAGCCAGGCTCCATGAGCAGTTCTTC	CASRARLHEQFF
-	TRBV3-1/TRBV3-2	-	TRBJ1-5	TGTGCCAGCAGCCCGGAGGGTCCTCATCAGCCCCAGCATTTT	CASSPEGPHQPQHF
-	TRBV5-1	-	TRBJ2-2	TGCGCCAGCAGCTTATTGACAGATTGGAGCACCGGGGAGCTGTTTTTT	CASSLLTDWSTGELFF